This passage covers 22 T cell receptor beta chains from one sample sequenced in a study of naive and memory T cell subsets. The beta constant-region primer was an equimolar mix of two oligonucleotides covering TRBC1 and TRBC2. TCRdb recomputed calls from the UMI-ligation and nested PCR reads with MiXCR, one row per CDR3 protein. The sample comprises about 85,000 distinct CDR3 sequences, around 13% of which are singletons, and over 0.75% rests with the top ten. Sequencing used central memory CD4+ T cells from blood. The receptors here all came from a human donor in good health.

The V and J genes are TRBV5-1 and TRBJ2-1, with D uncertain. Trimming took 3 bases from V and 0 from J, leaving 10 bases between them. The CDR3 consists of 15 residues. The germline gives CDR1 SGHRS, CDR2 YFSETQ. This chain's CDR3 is CASSSGASSYNEQFF. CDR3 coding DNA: TGCGCCAGCAGCTCGGGCGCGAGCTCCTACAATGAGCAGTTCTTC.

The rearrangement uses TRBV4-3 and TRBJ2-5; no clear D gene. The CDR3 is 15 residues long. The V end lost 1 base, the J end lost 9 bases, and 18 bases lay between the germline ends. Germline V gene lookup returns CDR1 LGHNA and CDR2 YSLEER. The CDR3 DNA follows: TGCGCCAGCAGCCAAGGATACCGGGCAGAGGTGTCCCAGTACTTC. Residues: CASSQGYRAEVSQYF.

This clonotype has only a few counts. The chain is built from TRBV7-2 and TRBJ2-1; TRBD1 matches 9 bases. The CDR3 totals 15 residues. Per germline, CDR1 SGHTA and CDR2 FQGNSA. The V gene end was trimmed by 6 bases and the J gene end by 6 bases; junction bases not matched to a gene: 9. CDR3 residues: CASRIPGQGFNEQFF. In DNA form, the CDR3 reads TGTGCCAGCAGGATCCCCGGACAGGGGTTCAATGAGCAGTTCTTC. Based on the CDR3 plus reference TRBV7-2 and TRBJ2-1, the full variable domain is GAGVSQSPSNKVTEKGKDVELRCDPISGHTALYWYRQSLGQGLEFLIYFQGNSAPDKSGLPSDRFSAERTGGSVSTLTIQRTQQEDSAVYLCASRIPGQGFNEQFFGPGTRLTVL.

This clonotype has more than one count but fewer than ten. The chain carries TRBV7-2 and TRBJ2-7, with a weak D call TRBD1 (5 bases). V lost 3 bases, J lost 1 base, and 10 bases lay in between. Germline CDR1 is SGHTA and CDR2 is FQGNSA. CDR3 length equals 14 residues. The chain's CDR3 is CASSFFQGSYEQYF. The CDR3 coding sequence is TGTGCCAGCAGCTTTTTCCAGGGTTCCTACGAGCAGTACTTC.

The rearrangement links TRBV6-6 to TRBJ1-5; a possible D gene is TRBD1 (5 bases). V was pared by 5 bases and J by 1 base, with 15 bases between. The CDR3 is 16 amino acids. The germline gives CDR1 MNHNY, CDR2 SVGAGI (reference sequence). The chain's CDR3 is CASSRSSRDSNQPQHF. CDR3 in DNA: TGTGCCAGCAGTCGTAGCAGCCGGGACAGCAATCAGCCCCAGCATTTT.

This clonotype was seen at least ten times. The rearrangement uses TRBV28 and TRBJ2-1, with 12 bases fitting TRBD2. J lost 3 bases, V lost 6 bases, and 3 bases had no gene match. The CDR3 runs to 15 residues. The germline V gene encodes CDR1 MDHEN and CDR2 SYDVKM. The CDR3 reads CASRTSGRNYNEQFF. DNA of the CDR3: TGTGCCAGCAGAACTAGCGGGAGGAACTACAATGAGCAGTTCTTC.

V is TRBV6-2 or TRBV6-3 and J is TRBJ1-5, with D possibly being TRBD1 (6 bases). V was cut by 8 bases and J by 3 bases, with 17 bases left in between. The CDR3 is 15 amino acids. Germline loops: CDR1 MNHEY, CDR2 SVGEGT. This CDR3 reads CASCQGQKNNQPQHF. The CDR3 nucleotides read TGTGCCAGCTGCCAAGGACAGAAGAACAATCAGCCCCAGCATTTT.

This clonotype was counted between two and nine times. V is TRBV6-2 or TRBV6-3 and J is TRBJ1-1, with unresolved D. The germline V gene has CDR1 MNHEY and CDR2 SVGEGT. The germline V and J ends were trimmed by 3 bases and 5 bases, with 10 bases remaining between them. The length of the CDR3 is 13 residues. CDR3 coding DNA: TGTGCCAGCAGTTATATTTTCGGAACTGAAGCTTTCTTT. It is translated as CASSYIFGTEAFF.

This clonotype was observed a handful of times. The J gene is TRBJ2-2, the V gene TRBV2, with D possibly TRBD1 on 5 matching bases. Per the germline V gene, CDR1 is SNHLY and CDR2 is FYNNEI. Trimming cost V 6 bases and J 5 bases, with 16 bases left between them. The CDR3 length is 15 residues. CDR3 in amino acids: CASRGRGGFTGELFF. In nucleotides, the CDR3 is TGTGCCAGCAGGGGAAGGGGTGGCTTTACCGGGGAGCTGTTTTTT.

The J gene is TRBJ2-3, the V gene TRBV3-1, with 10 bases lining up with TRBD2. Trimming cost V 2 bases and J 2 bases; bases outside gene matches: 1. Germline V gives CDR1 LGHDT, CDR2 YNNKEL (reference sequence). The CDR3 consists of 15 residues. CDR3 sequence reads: CASSQLAGATDTQYF. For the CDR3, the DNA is TGTGCCAGCAGCCAACTAGCGGGGGCCACAGATACGCAGTATTTT.

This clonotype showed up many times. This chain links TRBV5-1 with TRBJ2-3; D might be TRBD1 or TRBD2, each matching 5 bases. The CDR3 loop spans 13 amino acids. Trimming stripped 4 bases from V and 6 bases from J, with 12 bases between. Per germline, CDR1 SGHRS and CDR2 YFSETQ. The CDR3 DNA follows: TGCGCCAGCAGCGGGGCGCGCGGGGATACGCAGTATTTT. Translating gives CASSGARGDTQYF.

CDR3 nucleotides: TGTGCCAGCAGTGATTTCGGCAGGGGCGATGAAAAACTGTTTTTT. It specifies CASSDFGRGDEKLFF. The genes are TRBV6-1 and TRBJ1-4; D may be TRBD1 (6 bases). Trimming stripped 3 bases from V and 6 bases from J, with 14 bases between. Germline values: CDR1 MNHNS, CDR2 SASEGT. CDR3 length: 15 amino acids.

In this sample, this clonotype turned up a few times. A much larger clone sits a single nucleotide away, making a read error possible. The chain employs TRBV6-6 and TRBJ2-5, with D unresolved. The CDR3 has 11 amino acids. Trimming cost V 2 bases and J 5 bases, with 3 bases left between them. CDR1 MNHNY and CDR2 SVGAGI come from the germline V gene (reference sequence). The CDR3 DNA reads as TGTGCCAGCAGTTACGGGGAGACCCAGTACTTC. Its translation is CASSYGETQYF.

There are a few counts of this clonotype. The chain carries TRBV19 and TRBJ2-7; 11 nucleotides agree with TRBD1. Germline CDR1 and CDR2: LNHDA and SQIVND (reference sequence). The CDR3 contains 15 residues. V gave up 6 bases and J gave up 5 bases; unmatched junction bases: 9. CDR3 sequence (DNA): TGTGCCAGTAGCACCGGGACAGGGGGAATCGACGAGCAGTACTTC. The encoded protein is CASSTGTGGIDEQYF.

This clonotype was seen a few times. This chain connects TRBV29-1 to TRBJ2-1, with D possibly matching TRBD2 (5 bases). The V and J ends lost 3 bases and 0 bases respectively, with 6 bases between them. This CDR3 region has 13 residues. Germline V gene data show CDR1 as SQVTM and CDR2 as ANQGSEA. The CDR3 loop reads CSVDGSSYNEQFF. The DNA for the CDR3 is TGCAGCGTTGATGGGAGCTCCTACAATGAGCAGTTCTTC.

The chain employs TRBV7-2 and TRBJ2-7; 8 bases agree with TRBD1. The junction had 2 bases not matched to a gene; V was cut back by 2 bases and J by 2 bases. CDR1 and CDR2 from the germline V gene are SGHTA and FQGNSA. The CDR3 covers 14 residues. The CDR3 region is CASSLNRGAYEQYF. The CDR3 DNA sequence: TGTGCCAGCAGCTTAAACAGGGGGGCCTACGAGCAGTACTTC.

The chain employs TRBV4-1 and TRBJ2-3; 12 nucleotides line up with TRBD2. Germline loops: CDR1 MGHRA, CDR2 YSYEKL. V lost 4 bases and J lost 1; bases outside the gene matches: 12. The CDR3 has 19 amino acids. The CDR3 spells CASSLRPERTSGGTDTQYF. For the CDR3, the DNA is TGCGCCAGCAGCCTGCGACCAGAACGGACTAGCGGGGGCACAGATACGCAGTATTTT.

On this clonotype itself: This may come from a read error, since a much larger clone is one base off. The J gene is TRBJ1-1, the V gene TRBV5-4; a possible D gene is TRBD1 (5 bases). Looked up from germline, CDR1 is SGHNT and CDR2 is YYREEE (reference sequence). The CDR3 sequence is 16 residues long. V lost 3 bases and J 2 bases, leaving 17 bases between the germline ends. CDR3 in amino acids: CASSWDGGFSNTEAFF. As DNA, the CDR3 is TGTGCCAGCAGCTGGGACGGGGGGTTCTCCAACACTGAAGCTTTCTTT.

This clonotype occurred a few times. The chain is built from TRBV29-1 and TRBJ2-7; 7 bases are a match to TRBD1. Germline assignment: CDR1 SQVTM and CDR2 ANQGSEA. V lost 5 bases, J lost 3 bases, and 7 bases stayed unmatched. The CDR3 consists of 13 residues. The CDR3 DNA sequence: TGCAGCGTTTCCGGGACAGTTGACTACGAGCAGTACTTC. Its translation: CSVSGTVDYEQYF.

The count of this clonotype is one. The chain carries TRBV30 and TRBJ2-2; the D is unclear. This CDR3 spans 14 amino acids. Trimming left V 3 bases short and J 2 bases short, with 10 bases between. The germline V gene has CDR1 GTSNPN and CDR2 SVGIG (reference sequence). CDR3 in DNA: TGTGCCTGGAGCAAACAACAAAACACCGGGGAGCTGTTTTTT. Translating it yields CAWSKQQNTGELFF.

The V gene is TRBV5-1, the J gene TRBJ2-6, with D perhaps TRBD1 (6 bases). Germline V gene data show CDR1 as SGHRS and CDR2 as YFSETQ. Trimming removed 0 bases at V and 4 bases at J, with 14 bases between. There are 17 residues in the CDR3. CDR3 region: CASSLAVTGSGANVLTF. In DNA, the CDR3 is TGCGCCAGCAGCTTGGCGGTAACAGGGTCGGGGGCCAACGTCCTGACTTTC. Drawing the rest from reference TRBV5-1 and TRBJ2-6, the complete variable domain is KAGVTQTPRYLIKTRGQQVTLSCSPISGHRSVSWYQQTPGQGLQFLFEYFSETQRNKGNFPGRFSGRQFSNSRSEMNVSTLELGDSALYLCASSLAVTGSGANVLTFGAGSRLTVL.

The CDR3 sequence: CSVYKLEKLFF. DNA of the CDR3: TGCAGCGTTTATAAATTGGAAAAACTGTTTTTT. This chain connects TRBV29-1 to TRBJ1-4; D not certain. The CDR3 length is 11 residues. V lost 5 bases to trimming and J lost 8 bases, with 9 bases between them. CDR1 and CDR2 (germline): SQVTM, ANQGSEA.